Listed here is a single TCR beta chain. In the authors' workflow: Cell counts per sample came from amplifying reference gene primers. The table came from immunoSEQ multiplex PCR; TCRdb's copy has only in-frame clones and leaves some out. The DNA was the basis for D and trimming; V, J and clone size are from that table. The repertoire holds roughly 150,000 clones, roughly 84% seen once, with roughly a tenth in the top ten. V lost 3 bases, J lost 6 bases, and 11 bases lay in between. This CDR3 has 13 residues. Germline CDR1 MRHNA, CDR2 SNTAGT. This specimen belongs to a study of blood T cell repertoires in COVID-19. Study background: Material from acute and convalescent COVID-19 was sourced from the United States, Italy and Spain. Nucleic acid was either cDNA or gDNA, and it came from T cells, B-cell-depleted T cells, or PBMCs.

This chain connects TRBV6-4 to TRBJ1-2; possible D gene TRBD1, 5 bases. The sequence came from a man between 65 and 85 years old with active or convalescent COVID-19. Input material: peripheral blood. The CDR3 sequence: CASSERQGHGYTF. The CDR3 DNA follows: TGTGCCAGCAGTGAACGGCAGGGTCATGGCTACACCTTC.